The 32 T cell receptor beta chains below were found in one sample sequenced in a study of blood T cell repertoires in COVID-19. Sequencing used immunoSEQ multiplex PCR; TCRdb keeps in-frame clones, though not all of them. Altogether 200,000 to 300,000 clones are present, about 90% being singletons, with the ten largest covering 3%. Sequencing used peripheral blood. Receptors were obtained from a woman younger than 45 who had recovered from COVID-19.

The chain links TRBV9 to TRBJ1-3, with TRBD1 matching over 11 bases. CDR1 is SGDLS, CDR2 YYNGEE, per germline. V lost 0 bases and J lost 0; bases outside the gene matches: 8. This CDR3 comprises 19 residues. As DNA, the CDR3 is TGTGCCAGCAGCGTAGACCCAGGCGGGACAGGGGGCTCTGGAAACACCATATATTTT. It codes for CASSVDPGGTGGSGNTIYF.

The DNA for the CDR3 is TGTGCCAGCAGCTTGGGAAGTGGGAGCCAATACACAGATACGCAGTATTTT. Encoded protein: CASSLGSGSQYTDTQYF. The chain employs TRBV5-8 and TRBJ2-3; D is possibly TRBD2 (5 bases). The CDR3 is 17 amino acids. V lost 0 bases, J lost 2 bases, and 16 bases lay in between. Germline CDR1 reads SGHTS; CDR2 reads YDEGEE. The entire variable domain, with the rest obtained from reference TRBV5-8 and TRBJ2-3, is as follows: EAGVTQSPTHLIKTRGQQATLRCSPISGHTSVYWYQQALGLGLQFLLWYDEGEERNRGNFPPRFSGRQFPNYSSELNVNALELEDSALYLCASSLGSGSQYTDTQYFGPGTRLTVL.

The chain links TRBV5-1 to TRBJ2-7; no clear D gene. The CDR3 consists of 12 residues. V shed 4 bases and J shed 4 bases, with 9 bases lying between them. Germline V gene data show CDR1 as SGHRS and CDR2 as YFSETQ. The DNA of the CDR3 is TGCGCCAGCAGCCCGCGAGATTACGAGCAGTACTTC. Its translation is CASSPRDYEQYF. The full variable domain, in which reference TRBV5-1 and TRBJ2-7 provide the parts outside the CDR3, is KAGVTQTPRYLIKTRGQQVTLSCSPISGHRSVSWYQQTPGQGLQFLFEYFSETQRNKGNFPGRFSGRQFSNSRSEMNVSTLELGDSALYLCASSPRDYEQYFGPGTRLTVT.

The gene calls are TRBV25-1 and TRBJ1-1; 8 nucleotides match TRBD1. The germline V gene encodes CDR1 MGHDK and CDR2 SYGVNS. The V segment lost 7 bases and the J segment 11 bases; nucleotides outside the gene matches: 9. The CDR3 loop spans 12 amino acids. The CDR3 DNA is TGTGCCAGCACCCTTGGACAGGGCTCGGCTTTCTTT. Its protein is CASTLGQGSAFF.

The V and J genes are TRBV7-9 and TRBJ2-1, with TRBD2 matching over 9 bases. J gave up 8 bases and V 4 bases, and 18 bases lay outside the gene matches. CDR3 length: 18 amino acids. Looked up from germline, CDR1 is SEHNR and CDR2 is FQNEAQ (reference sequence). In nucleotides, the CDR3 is TGTGCCAGCAGCTCCAGGGGGACTAGCTCGGACGTTGCGGATGAGCAGTTCTTC. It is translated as CASSSRGTSSDVADEQFF.

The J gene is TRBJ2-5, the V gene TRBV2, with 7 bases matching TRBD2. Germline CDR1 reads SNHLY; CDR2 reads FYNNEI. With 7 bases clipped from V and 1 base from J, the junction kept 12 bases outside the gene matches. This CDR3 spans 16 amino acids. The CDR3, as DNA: TGTGCCAGCACTGCGGGAGCGGAGACCCCCCAAGAGACCCAGTACTTC. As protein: CASTAGAETPQETQYF. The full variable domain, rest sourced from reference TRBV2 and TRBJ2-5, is EPEVTQTPSHQVTQMGQEVILRCVPISNHLYFYWYRQILGQKVEFLVSFYNNEISEKSEIFDDQFSVERPDGSNFTLKIRSTKLEDSAMYFCASTAGAETPQETQYFGPGTRLLVL.

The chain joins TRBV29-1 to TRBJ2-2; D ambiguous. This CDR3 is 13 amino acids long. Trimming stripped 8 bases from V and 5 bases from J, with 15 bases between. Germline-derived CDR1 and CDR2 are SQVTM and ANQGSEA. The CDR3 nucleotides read TGCAGCTTTTCTCCCTTCTCTACCGGGGAGCTGTTTTTT. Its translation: CSFSPFSTGELFF.

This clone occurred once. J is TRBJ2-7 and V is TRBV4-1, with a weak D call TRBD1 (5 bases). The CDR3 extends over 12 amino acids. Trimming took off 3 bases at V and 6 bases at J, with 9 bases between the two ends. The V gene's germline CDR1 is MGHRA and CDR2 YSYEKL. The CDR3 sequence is CASSHDRLEQYF. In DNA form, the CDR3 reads TGCGCCAGCAGCCACGACAGACTCGAGCAGTACTTC.

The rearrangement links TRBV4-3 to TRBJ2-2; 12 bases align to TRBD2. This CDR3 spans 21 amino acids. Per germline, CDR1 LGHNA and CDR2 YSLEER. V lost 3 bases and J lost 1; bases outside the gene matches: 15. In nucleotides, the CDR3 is TGCGCCAGCAGCCAGCCACCACTTTCCACTAGCGGGGGGAGGAACACCGGGGAGCTGTTTTTT. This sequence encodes CASSQPPLSTSGGRNTGELFF.

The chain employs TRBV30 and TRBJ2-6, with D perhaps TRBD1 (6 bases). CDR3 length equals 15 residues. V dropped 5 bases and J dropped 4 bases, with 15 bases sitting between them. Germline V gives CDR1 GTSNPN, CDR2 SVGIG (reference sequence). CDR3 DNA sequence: TGTGCCTGGGACCGTGTGGGGGCCGGGGCCAACGTCCTGACTTTC. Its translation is CAWDRVGAGANVLTF.

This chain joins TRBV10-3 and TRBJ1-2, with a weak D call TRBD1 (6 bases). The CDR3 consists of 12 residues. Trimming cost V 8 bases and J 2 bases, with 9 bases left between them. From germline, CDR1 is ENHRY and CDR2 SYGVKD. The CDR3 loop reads CAIGQGNYGYTF. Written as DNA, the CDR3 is TGTGCCATCGGGCAGGGGAACTATGGCTACACCTTC.

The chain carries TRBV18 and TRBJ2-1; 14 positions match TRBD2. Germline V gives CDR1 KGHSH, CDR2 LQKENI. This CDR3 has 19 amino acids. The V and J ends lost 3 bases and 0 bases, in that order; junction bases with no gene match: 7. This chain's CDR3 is CASSPVRLAGGPSYNEQFF. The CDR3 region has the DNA TGTGCCAGCTCACCGGTTCGACTAGCGGGGGGGCCCTCCTACAATGAGCAGTTCTTC.

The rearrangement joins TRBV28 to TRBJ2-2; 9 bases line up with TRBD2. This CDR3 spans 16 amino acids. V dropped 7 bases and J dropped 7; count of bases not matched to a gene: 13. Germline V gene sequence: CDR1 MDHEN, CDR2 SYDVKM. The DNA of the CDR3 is TGTGCCAGCATAGGTGGTCTAGCGGGGATCATCGGGGAGCTGTTTTTT. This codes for CASIGGLAGIIGELFF. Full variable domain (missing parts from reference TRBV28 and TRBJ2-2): DVKVTQSSRYLVKRTGEKVFLECVQDMDHENMFWYRQDPGLGLRLIYFSYDVKMKEKGDIPEGYSVSREKKERFSLILESASTNQTSMYLCASIGGLAGIIGELFFGEGSRLTVL.

CDR3 coding DNA: TGTGCCAGCAGTCGTAGCGGGGATTCCTACAATGAGCAGTTCTTC. Translated: CASSRSGDSYNEQFF. J is TRBJ2-1 and V is TRBV2; 8 bases align to TRBD2. Germline V CDR1 and CDR2: SNHLY, FYNNEI. CDR3 length equals 15 residues. Trimming cost V 5 bases and J 1 base; bases outside gene matches: 4.

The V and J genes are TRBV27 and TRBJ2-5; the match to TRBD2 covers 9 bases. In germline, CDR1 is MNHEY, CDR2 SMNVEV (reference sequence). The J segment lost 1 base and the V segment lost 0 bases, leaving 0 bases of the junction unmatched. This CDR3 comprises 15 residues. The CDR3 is CASSLSSGGQETQYF. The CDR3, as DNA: TGTGCCAGCAGTTTATCTAGCGGGGGCCAAGAGACCCAGTACTTC.

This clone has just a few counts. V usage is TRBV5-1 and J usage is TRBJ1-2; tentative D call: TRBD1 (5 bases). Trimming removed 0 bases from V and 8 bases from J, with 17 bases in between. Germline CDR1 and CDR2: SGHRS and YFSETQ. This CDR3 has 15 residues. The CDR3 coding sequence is TGCGCCAGCAGCTTGGATGGTGGCCAGGGTGGCGGCTACACCTTC. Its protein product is CASSLDGGQGGGYTF.

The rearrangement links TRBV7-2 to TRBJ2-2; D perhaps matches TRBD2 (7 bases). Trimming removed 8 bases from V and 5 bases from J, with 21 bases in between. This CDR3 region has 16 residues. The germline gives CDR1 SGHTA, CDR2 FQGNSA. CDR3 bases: TGTGCCAGCCCCGGTGCGAGGGGGGGATGGACCGGGGAGCTGTTTTTT. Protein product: CASPGARGGWTGELFF.

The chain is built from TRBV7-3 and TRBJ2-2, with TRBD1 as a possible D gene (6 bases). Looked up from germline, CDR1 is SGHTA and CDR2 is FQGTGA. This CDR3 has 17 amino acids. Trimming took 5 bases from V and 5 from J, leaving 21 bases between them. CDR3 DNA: TGTGCCAGCAGCCCGACAGGTCTGCGTGGTGCTACCGGGGAGCTGTTTTTT. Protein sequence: CASSPTGLRGATGELFF.

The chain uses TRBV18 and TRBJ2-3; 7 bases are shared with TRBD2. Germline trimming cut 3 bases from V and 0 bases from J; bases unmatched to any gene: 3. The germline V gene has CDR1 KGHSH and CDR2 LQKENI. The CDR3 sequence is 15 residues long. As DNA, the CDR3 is TGTGCCAGCTCACCTAAGCGGGGAAGCACAGATACGCAGTATTTT. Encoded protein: CASSPKRGSTDTQYF.

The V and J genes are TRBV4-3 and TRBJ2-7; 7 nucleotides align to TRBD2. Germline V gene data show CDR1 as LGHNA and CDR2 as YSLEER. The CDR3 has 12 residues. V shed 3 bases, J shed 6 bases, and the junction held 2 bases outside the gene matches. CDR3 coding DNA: TGCGCCAGCAGCCACTGGGGGGGCGAGCAGTACTTC. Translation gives CASSHWGGEQYF.

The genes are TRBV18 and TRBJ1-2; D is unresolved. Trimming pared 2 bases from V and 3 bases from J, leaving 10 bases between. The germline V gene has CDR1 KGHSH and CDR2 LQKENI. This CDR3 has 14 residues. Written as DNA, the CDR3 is TGTGCCAGCTCACCAATAAAGGAGCACTATGGCTACACCTTC. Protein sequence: CASSPIKEHYGYTF.

The CDR3 protein is CASKSAGSYGYTF. The CDR3 DNA reads as TGTGCCAGCAAGAGCGCAGGGTCCTATGGCTACACCTTC. The chain is built from TRBV27 and TRBJ1-2, with a tentative D call TRBD1 (5 bases). This CDR3 comprises 13 residues. Trimming shortened V by 7 bases and J by 4 bases, and 13 bases separated the two germline ends. Germline V CDR1 and CDR2: MNHEY, SMNVEV (reference sequence).

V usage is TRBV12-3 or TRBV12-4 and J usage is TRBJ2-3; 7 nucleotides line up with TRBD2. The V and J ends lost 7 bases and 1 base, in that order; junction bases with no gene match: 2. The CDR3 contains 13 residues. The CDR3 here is CASTRGGTDTQYF. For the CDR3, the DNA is TGTGCCAGCACTCGGGGGGGCACAGATACGCAGTATTTT.

This CDR3 reads CAISEGSGSSYEQYF. In DNA, the CDR3 is TGTGCCATCAGTGAGGGGTCAGGCAGCTCCTACGAGCAGTACTTC. V and J are TRBV10-3 and TRBJ2-7; D not resolved. The germline V gene encodes CDR1 ENHRY and CDR2 SYGVKD. The CDR3 spans 15 residues. V lost 2 bases, J lost 0 bases, and 11 bases lay in between.

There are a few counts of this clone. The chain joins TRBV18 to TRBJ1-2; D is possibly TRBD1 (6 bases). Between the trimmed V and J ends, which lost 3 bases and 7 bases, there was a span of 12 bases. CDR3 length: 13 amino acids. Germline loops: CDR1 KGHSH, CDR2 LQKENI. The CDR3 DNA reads TGTGCCAGCTCACCTGTACAGGGAAGTGGCTACACCTTC. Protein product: CASSPVQGSGYTF. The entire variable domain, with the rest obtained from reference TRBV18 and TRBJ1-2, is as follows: NAGVMQNPRHLVRRRGQEARLRCSPMKGHSHVYWYRQLPEEGLKFMVYLQKENIIDESGMPKERFSAEFPKEGPSILRIQQVVRGDSAAYFCASSPVQGSGYTFGSGTRLTVV.

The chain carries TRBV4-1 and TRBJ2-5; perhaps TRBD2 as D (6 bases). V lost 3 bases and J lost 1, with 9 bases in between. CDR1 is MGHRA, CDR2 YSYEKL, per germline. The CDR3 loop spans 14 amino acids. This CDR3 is CASSQVGGQETQYF. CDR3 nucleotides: TGCGCCAGCAGCCAGGTGGGGGGCCAAGAGACCCAGTACTTC.

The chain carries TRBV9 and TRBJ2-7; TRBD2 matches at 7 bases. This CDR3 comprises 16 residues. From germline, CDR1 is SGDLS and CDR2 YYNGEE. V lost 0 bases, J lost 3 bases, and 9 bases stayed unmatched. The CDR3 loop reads CASSVEGTNFFYEQYF. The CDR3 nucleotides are TGTGCCAGCAGCGTAGAGGGGACTAATTTTTTCTACGAGCAGTACTTC. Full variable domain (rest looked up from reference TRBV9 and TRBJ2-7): DSGVTQTPKHLITATGQRVTLRCSPRSGDLSVYWYQQSLDQGLQFLIQYYNGEERAKGNILERFSAQQFPDLHSELNLSSLELGDSALYFCASSVEGTNFFYEQYFGPGTRLTVT.

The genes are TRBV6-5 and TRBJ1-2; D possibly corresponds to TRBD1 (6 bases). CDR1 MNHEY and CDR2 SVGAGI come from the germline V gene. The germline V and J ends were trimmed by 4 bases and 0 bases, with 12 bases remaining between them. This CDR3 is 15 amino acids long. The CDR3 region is CASSSETGANYGYTF. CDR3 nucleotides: TGTGCCAGCAGTTCCGAGACAGGTGCTAACTATGGCTACACCTTC.

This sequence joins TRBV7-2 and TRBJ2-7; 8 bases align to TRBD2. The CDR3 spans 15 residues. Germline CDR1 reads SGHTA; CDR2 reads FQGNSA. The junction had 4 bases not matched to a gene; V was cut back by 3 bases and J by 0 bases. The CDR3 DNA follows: TGTGCCAGCAGCTTTAGCGGGGAGAGCTCCTACGAGCAGTACTTC. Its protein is CASSFSGESSYEQYF.

The CDR3 DNA reads TGTGCCAGTACTCTGGTCGGTAGCAATCAGCCCCAGCATTTT. It codes for CASTLVGSNQPQHF. The gene calls are TRBV19 and TRBJ1-5, with D unresolved. V was cut by 7 bases and J by 0 bases, with 10 bases left in between. In germline, CDR1 is LNHDA, CDR2 SQIVND (reference sequence). The CDR3 consists of 14 residues.

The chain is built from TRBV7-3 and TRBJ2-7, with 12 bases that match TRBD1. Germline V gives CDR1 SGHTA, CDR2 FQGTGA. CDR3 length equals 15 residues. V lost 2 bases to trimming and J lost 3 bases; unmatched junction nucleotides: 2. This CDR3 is CASSLGTGGDYEQYF. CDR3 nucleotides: TGTGCCAGCAGCTTAGGGACAGGGGGCGACTACGAGCAGTACTTC. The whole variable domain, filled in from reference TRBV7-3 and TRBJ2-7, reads GAGVSQTPSNKVTEKGKYVELRCDPISGHTALYWYRQSLGQGPEFLIYFQGTGAADDSGLPNDRFFAVRPEGSVSTLKIQRTERGDSAVYLCASSLGTGGDYEQYFGPGTRLTVT.

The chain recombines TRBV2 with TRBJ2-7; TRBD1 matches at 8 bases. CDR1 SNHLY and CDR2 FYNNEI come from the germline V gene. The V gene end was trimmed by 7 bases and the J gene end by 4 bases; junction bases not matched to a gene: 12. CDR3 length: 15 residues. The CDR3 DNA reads TGTGCCAGCAACCCCCGGACAGGGCAAGGATACGAGCAGTACTTC. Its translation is CASNPRTGQGYEQYF.